This is a list of T cell receptor beta chains from one sample in a study of blood T cell repertoires in COVID-19. The method was immunoSEQ multiplex PCR; TCRdb's version includes in-frame clones alone and lacks a portion of them. The sample holds about 130,000 clones, about 86% seen once. The sample comprised peripheral blood. The receptors derive from a woman between 50 and 59 years old with acute or convalescent COVID-19. Each CDR3 is given with its conserved first and last residue. D genes are given only for firm matches. Clone size is not always given. Where it is, it says once, few, many or a class for expanded clones.

d_call	j_call	v_call	clone_size	cdr3_nt	cdr3_aa
TRBD1	TRBJ2-3	TRBV3-1/TRBV3-2	NA	TGTGCCAGCAGCCCGAGGACAGGGGGAAGCACAGATACGCAGTATTTT	CASSPRTGGSTDTQYF
NA	TRBJ1-2	TRBV9	few	TGTGCCAGCAGCGTAGTTCCGGGGTCTCCCTATGGCTACACCTTC	CASSVVPGSPYGYTF
NA	TRBJ2-2	TRBV5-1	NA	TGCGCCAGCAGCTCCTCCCCCACGGGGGCCGGGGAGCTGTTTTTT	CASSSSPTGAGELFF
TRBD1	TRBJ1-1	TRBV2	NA	TGTGCCAGCGCGGGACAGGGGATGGGGACTGAAGCTTTCTTT	CASAGQGMGTEAFF
NA	TRBJ2-7	TRBV4-1	NA	TGCGCCAGCAGCCCCCGGGACAACCCGTACGAGCAGTACTTC	CASSPRDNPYEQYF
TRBD2	TRBJ2-1	TRBV3-1/TRBV3-2	NA	TGTGCCAGCAGTCCCGGGACTAGGTACAATGAGCAGTTCTTC	CASSPGTRYNEQFF
NA	TRBJ2-7	TRBV5-8	NA	TGTGCCAGCGTGGGGGGGCACTACGAGCAGTACTTC	CASVGGHYEQYF
TRBD1	TRBJ2-7	TRBV12-3/TRBV12-4	NA	TGTGCCAGCAGCAGGGACAGATACGAGCAGTACTTC	CASSRDRYEQYF
NA	TRBJ1-3	TRBV18	NA	TGTGCCAGCTCACCCGGGAACTCTGGAAACACCATATATTTT	CASSPGNSGNTIYF
NA	TRBJ1-1	TRBV3-1/TRBV3-2	NA	TGTGCCAGCAGCCAAGGGGGGAGGGAAGCTTTCTTT	CASSQGGREAFF
TRBD1	TRBJ1-2	TRBV19	NA	TGTGCCAGTAGTACACCCAGGACAGGGGGGAACTATGGCTACACCTTC	CASSTPRTGGNYGYTF
NA	TRBJ2-1	TRBV9	few	TGTGCCAGCAGCGGGGGGGGCCGCAATGAGCAGTTCTTC	CASSGGGRNEQFF
NA	TRBJ1-3	TRBV25-1	NA	TGTGCCAGCGGAGATTCTCGGGACTCGAGCTCTGGAAACACCATATATTTT	CASGDSRDSSSGNTIYF
TRBD1	TRBJ1-5	TRBV6-5	few	TGTGCCAGCAGTTCAGGGGGCGTTCAGCCCCAGCATTTT	CASSSGGVQPQHF
NA	TRBJ1-1	TRBV19	NA	TGTGCCAGTAGTATGGTACAGGGAACCGGTGGCACTGAAGCTTTCTTT	CASSMVQGTGGTEAFF
NA	TRBJ1-2	TRBV30	NA	TGTGCCTACCACTGGCCGGGGGCGGGAGATGGCTACACCTTC	CAYHWPGAGDGYTF
NA	TRBJ1-1	TRBV19	NA	TGTGCCAGTAGTATCCGGACAGAGAACACTGAAGCTTTCTTT	CASSIRTENTEAFF
TRBD1	TRBJ1-2	TRBV27	NA	TGTGCCAGCAGTTTGCCAGGGGGCTTTGGCTACACCTTC	CASSLPGGFGYTF
TRBD1	TRBJ2-7	TRBV30	once	TGTGCCTGGAGTCTCCGGGACAGGTTCGTCTCCTACGAGCAGTACTTC	CAWSLRDRFVSYEQYF
NA	TRBJ1-1	TRBV27	few	TGTGCCAGCAGCCTCCACGGTAGAGGAACTGAAGCTTTCTTT	CASSLHGRGTEAFF
NA	TRBJ2-2	TRBV7-3	NA	TGTGCCAGCTCTATAGGGGAGAACACCGGGGAGCTGTTTTTT	CASSIGENTGELFF
TRBD1	TRBJ1-1	TRBV30	NA	TGTGCCTGGACTGGGACAGGGAGGAAGGGTGAAGCTTTCTTT	CAWTGTGRKGEAFF
TRBD1	TRBJ1-5	TRBV2	NA	TGTGCCAGCAGTGCGGTATCGGGACAGGGAGATCAGCCCCAGCATTTT	CASSAVSGQGDQPQHF
NA	TRBJ2-3	TRBV6-5	NA	TGTGCCAGCAGTTACTCGAGCACCCCAGATACGCAGTATTTT	CASSYSSTPDTQYF
NA	TRBJ2-7	TRBV2	NA	TGTGCCAGCAGTGAATTGGACAGTTACGAGCAGTACTTC	CASSELDSYEQYF
NA	TRBJ1-2	TRBV4-1	NA	TGCGCCAGCACTCACCTACGAGGAAACTATGGCTACACCTTC	CASTHLRGNYGYTF
NA	TRBJ1-6	TRBV2	NA	TGTGCCAGCAGTCCCACGGCGGGAAGTTTGTCCCTCCACTTT	CASSPTAGSLSLHF
TRBD1	TRBJ1-1	TRBV4-1	few	TGCGCCAGCAGCCAAGATGAAAGGACAGGGAGGGACACTGAAGCTTTCTTT	CASSQDERTGRDTEAFF
NA	TRBJ1-2	TRBV19	NA	TGTGCCAGTAAACAGGGCCACTGGAACTATGGCTACACCTTC	CASKQGHWNYGYTF
NA	TRBJ1-3	TRBV6-5	NA	TGTGCCAGCAGTTACGCCAGGGACTCTGGAAACACCATATATTTT	CASSYARDSGNTIYF
NA	TRBJ1-2	TRBV23-1	NA	TGCGCCAGCAGTCTCCTGGGGGCTGGAGTTAACTATGGCTACACCTTC	CASSLLGAGVNYGYTF
NA	TRBJ1-1	TRBV2	NA	TGTGCCAGCATCGAAAGGACGGGACTAAACACTGAAGCTTTCTTT	CASIERTGLNTEAFF
TRBD1	TRBJ2-3	TRBV5-1	NA	TGCGCCAGCAGCCTATTGGACAGGGCGGCAGATACGCAGTATTTT	CASSLLDRAADTQYF
TRBD1	TRBJ1-1	TRBV7-2	few	TGTGCCAGCAGCTTTACAGGGGGCTACACTGAAGCTTTCTTT	CASSFTGGYTEAFF
NA	TRBJ2-6	TRBV9	once	TGTGCCAGCAGCGTAGGGGGGCGCTGGTCTGGGGCCAACGTCCTGACTTTC	CASSVGGRWSGANVLTF
NA	TRBJ1-4	TRBV30	NA	TGTGCCTGGAGTGTCGGAGGTTCGGGTGAAAAACTGTTTTTT	CAWSVGGSGEKLFF
TRBD1	TRBJ1-6	TRBV2	once	TGTGCCAGCACGCAACTCCGGACAGGGACGGCACCCCTCCACTTT	CASTQLRTGTAPLHF
TRBD2	TRBJ2-3	TRBV18	NA	TGTGCCAGCTCACCACCTCTGGCGGGGGGGGTCACAGATACGCAGTATTTT	CASSPPLAGGVTDTQYF
NA	TRBJ2-2	TRBV30	NA	TGTGCCTGGAGTGTACAGTCCGGGGAGCTGTTTTTT	CAWSVQSGELFF
TRBD1	TRBJ2-2	TRBV7-3	NA	TGTGCCAGCAGCGAGGGTCCGGGACAGGGGTTTGCCGGGGAGCTGTTTTTT	CASSEGPGQGFAGELFF
NA	TRBJ2-7	TRBV5-1	NA	TGCGCCAGCAGCTCGGGACTGACGTCCTACGAGCAGTACTTC	CASSSGLTSYEQYF
TRBD2	TRBJ2-3	TRBV6-5	NA	TGTGCCAGTGGACTAGATTTTGCAGATACGCAGTATTTT	CASGLDFADTQYF
NA	TRBJ1-6	TRBV27	NA	TGTGCCAGCAGACGGATTACCACCGGACTCTATAATTCACCCCTCCACTTT	CASRRITTGLYNSPLHF
TRBD1	TRBJ2-1	TRBV24-1	NA	TGTGCCACCAGTGATTCCCCAGGGGGCTCCTACAATGAGCAGTTCTTC	CATSDSPGGSYNEQFF
NA	TRBJ1-4	TRBV7-2	NA	TGTGCCAGCAGCTTACACGGGGGTAATGAAAAACTGTTTTTT	CASSLHGGNEKLFF
NA	TRBJ1-5	TRBV4-1	NA	TGCGCCAGCAGCCAAGATGAGTATAGCAATCAGCCCCAGCATTTT	CASSQDEYSNQPQHF